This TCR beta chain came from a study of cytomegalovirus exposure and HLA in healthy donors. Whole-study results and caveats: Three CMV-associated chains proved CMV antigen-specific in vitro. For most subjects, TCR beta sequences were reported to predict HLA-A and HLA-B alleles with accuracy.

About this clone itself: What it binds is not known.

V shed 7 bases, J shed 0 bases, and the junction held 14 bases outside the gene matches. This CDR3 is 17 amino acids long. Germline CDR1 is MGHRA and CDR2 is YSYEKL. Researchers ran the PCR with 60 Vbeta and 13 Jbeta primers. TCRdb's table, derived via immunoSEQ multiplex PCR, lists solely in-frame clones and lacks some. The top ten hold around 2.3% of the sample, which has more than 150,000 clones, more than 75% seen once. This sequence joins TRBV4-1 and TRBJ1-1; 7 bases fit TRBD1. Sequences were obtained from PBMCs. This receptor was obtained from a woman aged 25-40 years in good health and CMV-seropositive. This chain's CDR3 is CASTFGSGQLMNTEAFF. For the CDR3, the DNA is TGCGCCAGCACCTTTGGGTCGGGACAGCTAATGAACACTGAAGCTTTCTTT.